A selection of T cell receptor beta chains follows, all from one sample in a study of shared clonotypes between healthy human individuals. Repertoires were generated with immunoSEQ multiplex PCR, while TCRdb's copy carries only in-frame clones and drops some. The profile covers approximately 1.4 million clones, with 95% to 99% appearing a single time and about 0.45% taken by the ten largest. The sequencing input was naive CD4+ T cells sorted from blood. These receptors were taken from a young man in good health. CDR3s include the opening cysteine and the closing phenylalanine or tryptophan.

V gene,CDR3 protein
TRBV27,CASSLYRLAGSSYEQYF
TRBV5-4,CATSVRGSYNEQFF
TRBV4-2,CASSPLIGQGAAQYF
TRBV9,CASSPSGYYNEQFF
TRBV27,CASSLSAVGAYEQFF
TRBV7-7,CASSPGQGRGTDTQYF
TRBV14,CASSQDMGGHRLSEQFF
TRBV5-1,CASSLTSGSGEQYF
TRBV9,CASSVDPGIYEQYF
TRBV10-1,CASSETAISGINTGELFF
TRBV7-7,CASSPGLAGETQYF
TRBV6-6,CASSRDRRNTEAFF
TRBV10-3,CAISEQGRGTDTQYF
TRBV9,CASSVEGAGGETQYF
TRBV18,CASGLVGPYEQYF
TRBV13,CASSPRPGQDRTDTQYF
TRBV4-1,CASSQAVAGGPRFF
TRBV10-3,CAINWRQGNTEAFF
TRBV29-1,CSVAGDRETQYF
TRBV9,CASSVGWHAHEQYF
TRBV5-1,CASSQGTGAEKLFF
TRBV10-2,CASRSTRRGNQPQHF
TRBV6-1,CASSEARRLGQFF
TRBV6-5,CASSPYGTGDQPQHF
TRBV6-1,CASSELVTQYF
TRBV5-1,CASSFGWQGEQETQYF
TRBV5-4,CASSLVGVETEAFF
TRBV2,CASSEMGYQETQYF
TRBV27,CASSHRGQTEAFF
TRBV6-5,CASTTDENTEAFF
TRBV7-2,CASSHAGANVLTF
TRBV29-1,CSVEGKGTNTEAFF
TRBV5-1,CASSLFAGTDTQYF
TRBV11-1,CASSFVGQATDTQYF
TRBV5-1,CASSLDLAGVREQYF
TRBV2,CASWAGPLRAEQYF
TRBV29-1,CSVDIRSNTEAFF
TRBV9,CASSASGVETQYF
TRBV7-2,CASSLQEGLAGVIREQYF
TRBV7-6,CASSLGTSGSQETQYF
TRBV29-1,CSVALETQYF
TRBV5-1,CASSTEGDTQYF